The rows below give T cell receptor beta chains drawn from one sample of a study of shared clonotypes between healthy human individuals. Assay: immunoSEQ multiplex PCR; the TCRdb copy retains only in-frame clones and omits some. Among around 1.5 million clones listed, nearly 99% were seen once. Sequencing used naive CD4+ T cells sorted from blood. Receptors were obtained from a man between 25 and 39 years old in good health. Both conserved end residues are part of each CDR3. A D gene is named only where the DNA matches it firmly. Clone size, where shown, is once, few, many, or a class for clones that have expanded.

D gene	V gene	J gene	clone size	CDR3 DNA	CDR3 protein
-	TRBV5-1	TRBJ2-1	-	TGCGCCAGCAGCTTGGTCGACCGAGCCGAGTACAATGAGCAGTTCTTC	CASSLVDRAEYNEQFF
-	TRBV9	TRBJ2-5	-	TGTGCCAGCAGCGTAGTAGTAGGACCTCAAGAGACCCAGTACTTC	CASSVVVGPQETQYF
-	TRBV5-4	TRBJ1-1	-	TGTGCCAGCAGCCCCACAGGGAAACACACTGAAGCTTTCTTT	CASSPTGKHTEAFF
-	TRBV9	TRBJ2-7	once	TGTGCCAGCAGCGGGCTCGACGGGAGCTACGAGCAGTACTTC	CASSGLDGSYEQYF
-	TRBV29-1	TRBJ2-2	-	TGCAGCGCAGAATCACGGGCCGGGGAGCTGTTTTTT	CSAESRAGELFF
-	TRBV6-1	TRBJ2-3	-	TGTGCCAGCATAGCCGGCGTGGATACGCAGTATTTT	CASIAGVDTQYF
-	TRBV27	TRBJ2-2	-	TGTGCCAGCAGTTTAGGGACCGTGAACACCGGGGAGCTGTTTTTT	CASSLGTVNTGELFF
-	TRBV7-9	TRBJ2-5	-	TGTGCCAGCGTCCGTTTGGAGACCCAGTACTTC	CASVRLETQYF
TRBD1	TRBV7-2	TRBJ1-2	-	TGTGCCAGCAGTCCACAGGGGACGGATGGCTACACCTTC	CASSPQGTDGYTF
-	TRBV6-5	TRBJ1-1	-	TGTGCCAGCAGCTACAGTCTCCCGAACACTGAAGCTTTCTTT	CASSYSLPNTEAFF
-	TRBV18	TRBJ2-7	-	TGTGCCAGCTCACCAAGCGACCCAGCCTACGAGCAGTACTTC	CASSPSDPAYEQYF
-	TRBV6-1	TRBJ2-7	-	TGTGCCAGCACGGACGGCCTCTACGAGCAGTACTTC	CASTDGLYEQYF
TRBD1	TRBV9	TRBJ2-3	-	TGTGCCAGCAGCGTAGGGACAGGGGACGCAGATACGCAGTATTTT	CASSVGTGDADTQYF
TRBD1	TRBV5-1	TRBJ1-1	-	TGCGCCAGCAGCGTTCTAGGGGGCCGGGACACTGAAGCTTTCTTT	CASSVLGGRDTEAFF
-	TRBV5-1	TRBJ2-7	-	TGCGCCAGCAGATTACCCGGGGACTCCTACGAGCAGTACTTC	CASRLPGDSYEQYF
-	TRBV18	TRBJ1-5	-	TGTGCCAGCTCACCCAGTCGGATTAGCAATCAGCCCCAGCATTTT	CASSPSRISNQPQHF
-	TRBV20-1	TRBJ1-4	-	TGCAGTGCAAGAGGAAATGAAAAACTGTTTTTT	CSARGNEKLFF
-	TRBV10-2	TRBJ2-5	-	TGCGCCAGCAGTGAAGTGGAGATGGGGACCCAGTACTTC	CASSEVEMGTQYF
TRBD2	TRBV10-3	TRBJ2-3	-	TGTGCCATCAGGTCCTTACTTAGCGGGAGCCGCCCAGATACGCAGTATTTT	CAIRSLLSGSRPDTQYF
TRBD2	TRBV5-1	TRBJ2-5	-	TGCGCCAGCAGCTTGCAGAGCGGGGGGACCCAGTACTTC	CASSLQSGGTQYF
TRBD2	TRBV2	TRBJ2-1	-	TGTGCCAGCAGTGGCCTGGTAGCGGGTAGCTCCTACAATGAGCAGTTCTTC	CASSGLVAGSSYNEQFF
-	TRBV2	TRBJ2-2	-	TGTGCCAGCAAGGACATAAGCACCGGGGAGCTGTTTTTT	CASKDISTGELFF
TRBD2	TRBV9	TRBJ2-1	-	TGTGCCAGCACCCCTATTACTAGCGGGAGGGCCCATGAGCAGTTCTTC	CASTPITSGRAHEQFF
TRBD1	TRBV6-6	TRBJ1-4	-	TGTGCCAGCAGTTACCGACAGGGCAACGAAAAACTGTTTTTT	CASSYRQGNEKLFF
TRBD1	TRBV14	TRBJ1-2	-	TGTGCCAGCAGCCATACCGGGACAGGGATTTATGGCTACACCTTC	CASSHTGTGIYGYTF
TRBD1	TRBV30	TRBJ1-5	-	TGTGCCTGGAGTGGGACAGGGAGTCAGCCCCAGCATTTT	CAWSGTGSQPQHF
-	TRBV10-1	TRBJ2-7	-	TGCGCCAGCAGTGAAGGGGGAACTGCCTACGAGCAGTACTTC	CASSEGGTAYEQYF
-	TRBV5-4	TRBJ1-2	-	TGTGCCAGCAGCTTGTTTTTATGGGCAGAAGCTAACTATGGCTACACCTTC	CASSLFLWAEANYGYTF
-	TRBV30	TRBJ2-7	-	TGTGCCTACACGGACAGACTTTACGAGCAGTACTTC	CAYTDRLYEQYF